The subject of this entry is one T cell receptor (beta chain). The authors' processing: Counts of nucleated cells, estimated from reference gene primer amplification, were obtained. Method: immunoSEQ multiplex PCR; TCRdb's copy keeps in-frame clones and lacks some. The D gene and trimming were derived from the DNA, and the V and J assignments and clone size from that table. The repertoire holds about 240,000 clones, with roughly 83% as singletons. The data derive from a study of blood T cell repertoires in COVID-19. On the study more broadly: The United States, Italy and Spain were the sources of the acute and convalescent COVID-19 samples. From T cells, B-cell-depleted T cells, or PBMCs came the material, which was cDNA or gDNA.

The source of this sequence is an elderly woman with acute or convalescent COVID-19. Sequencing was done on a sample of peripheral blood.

CDR3 in amino acids: CASSPPGLRRHNEQFF. The CDR3 coding sequence is TGTGCCAGCAGCCCCCCGGGACTCCGACGGCACAATGAGCAGTTCTTC. The chain links TRBV3-1 (or the pseudogene TRBV3-2) to TRBJ2-1; a possible D gene is TRBD2 (6 bases). With 4 bases removed from V and 5 bases from J, the gap between germline ends came to 18 bases. CDR1 is LGHDT and CDR2 is YNNKEL in the germline V gene (reference sequence). The CDR3 runs 16 residues.